These 9 T cell receptor beta chains share one sample of origin, sequenced in a study of blood T cell repertoires in COVID-19. Assay: immunoSEQ multiplex PCR; the TCRdb copy retains only in-frame clones and omits some. The profile shows approximately 70,000 clones, 82% of them singletons. Sequencing was performed on peripheral blood. The receptors derive from a woman of 80 years or more with acute or convalescent COVID-19.

The rearrangement joins TRBV20-1 to TRBJ2-5; D uncertain. The germline CDR1 and CDR2 sequences are DFQATT and SNEGSKA (reference sequence). The V gene lost 5 bases and the J gene lost 4 bases, with 8 bases spanning the gap. The CDR3 loop spans 11 amino acids. CDR3 region: CSAVDLETQYF. CDR3 nucleotide sequence: TGCAGTGCTGTCGACTTAGAGACCCAGTACTTC.

The gene calls are TRBV4-1 and TRBJ2-7; a possible D gene is TRBD1 (5 bases). Germline V gene lookup returns CDR1 MGHRA and CDR2 YSYEKL. With 7 bases removed from V and 2 bases from J, the gap between germline ends came to 15 bases. The CDR3 loop spans 14 amino acids. CDR3 region: CASTPGRLPYEQYF. The CDR3 DNA follows: TGCGCCAGCACCCCAGGGCGCTTGCCCTACGAGCAGTACTTC.

This clone was counted between two and nine times. The chain couples TRBV5-1 to TRBJ1-1, with TRBD1 identical over 8 bases. This CDR3 contains 16 residues. Germline CDR1 is SGHRS and CDR2 is YFSETQ. V was pared by 3 bases and J by 4 bases, with 11 bases of the junction left unmatched. The CDR3 DNA follows: TGCGCCAGCAGCTCTAACGCAGGGGGCGAAGGCACTGAAGCTTTCTTT. Protein: CASSSNAGGEGTEAFF.

The V and J genes are TRBV6-5 and TRBJ1-2; D not resolved. Looked up from germline, CDR1 is MNHEY and CDR2 is SVGAGI. Trimming cost V 4 bases and J 8 bases, with 11 bases left between them. The CDR3 covers 12 residues. CDR3 nucleotides: TGTGCCAGCAGTTCCCCGACTGAGGGCTACACCTTC. Its translation: CASSSPTEGYTF.

The chain joins TRBV6-5 to TRBJ2-1; 10 bases line up with TRBD1. This CDR3 has 15 amino acids. Looked up from germline, CDR1 is MNHEY and CDR2 is SVGAGI. The junction had 7 bases not matched to a gene; V was cut back by 7 bases and J by 4 bases. The CDR3 loop is CASTSTGGAYNEQFF. CDR3 nucleotide sequence: TGTGCCAGCACCTCGACAGGGGGCGCTTACAATGAGCAGTTCTTC.

The chain uses TRBV19 and TRBJ2-1, with TRBD1 as a possible D gene (5 bases). Germline loops: CDR1 LNHDA, CDR2 SQIVND (reference sequence). The CDR3 is 15 residues long. V was cut by 10 bases and J by 1 base, with 17 bases left in between. CDR3 DNA sequence: TGTGCCACCAACTCCAGGGTATTGTCCTACAATGAGCAGTTCTTC. Its protein product is CATNSRVLSYNEQFF.

The rearrangement uses TRBV11-2 and TRBJ2-7, with D unresolved. Trimming stripped 6 bases from V and 0 bases from J, with 6 bases between. Germline loops: CDR1 SGHAT, CDR2 FQNNGV. CDR3 size: 12 residues. The CDR3, as DNA: TGTGCCAGCAGACCAGGCTCCTACGAGCAGTACTTC. It yields the protein CASRPGSYEQYF. Based on the CDR3 plus reference TRBV11-2 and TRBJ2-7, the full variable domain is EAGVAQSPRYKIIEKRQSVAFWCNPISGHATLYWYQQILGQGPKLLIQFQNNGVVDDSQLPKDRFSAERLKGVDSTLKIQPAKLEDSAVYLCASRPGSYEQYFGPGTRLTVT.

This clone was detected a few times. The V call is TRBV3-1 (or the pseudogene TRBV3-2), the J call TRBJ1-4, with 8 positions matching TRBD1. J lost 10 bases, V lost 4 bases, and 11 bases had no gene match. The germline CDR1 and CDR2 sequences are LGHDT and YNNKEL (reference sequence). CDR3 length equals 15 residues. The CDR3: CASSPELYRGRKLFF. The CDR3 bases are TGTGCCAGCAGCCCCGAATTATACAGGGGGAGAAAACTGTTTTTT.

This clone was recorded once. The chain links TRBV5-1 to TRBJ2-7, with TRBD1 matching over 8 bases. V lost 0 bases and J lost 4; bases outside the gene matches: 6. The length of the CDR3 is 15 residues. The V gene's germline CDR1 is SGHRS and CDR2 YFSETQ. The CDR3 loop is CASSLGAGGSYEQYF. Written as DNA, the CDR3 is TGCGCCAGCAGCTTGGGCGCAGGGGGCAGTTACGAGCAGTACTTC. Together with reference TRBV5-1 and TRBJ2-7, the CDR3 gives the full variable domain: KAGVTQTPRYLIKTRGQQVTLSCSPISGHRSVSWYQQTPGQGLQFLFEYFSETQRNKGNFPGRFSGRQFSNSRSEMNVSTLELGDSALYLCASSLGAGGSYEQYFGPGTRLTVT.